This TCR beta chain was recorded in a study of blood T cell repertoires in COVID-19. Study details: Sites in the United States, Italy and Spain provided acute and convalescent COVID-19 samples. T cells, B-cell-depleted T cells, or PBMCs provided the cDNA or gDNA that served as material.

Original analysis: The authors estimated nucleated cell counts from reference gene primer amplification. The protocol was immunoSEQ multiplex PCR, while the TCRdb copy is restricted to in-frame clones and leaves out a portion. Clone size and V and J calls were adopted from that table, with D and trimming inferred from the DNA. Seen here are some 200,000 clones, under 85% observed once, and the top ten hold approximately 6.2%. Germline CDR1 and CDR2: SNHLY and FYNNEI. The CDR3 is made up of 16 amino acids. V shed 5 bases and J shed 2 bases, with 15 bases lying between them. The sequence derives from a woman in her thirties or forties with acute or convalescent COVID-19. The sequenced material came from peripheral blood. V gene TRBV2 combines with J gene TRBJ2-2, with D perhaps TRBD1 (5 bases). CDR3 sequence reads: CASSRLGQGNTGELFF. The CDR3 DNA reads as TGTGCCAGCAGTAGACTCGGGCAGGGAAACACCGGGGAGCTGTTTTTT.